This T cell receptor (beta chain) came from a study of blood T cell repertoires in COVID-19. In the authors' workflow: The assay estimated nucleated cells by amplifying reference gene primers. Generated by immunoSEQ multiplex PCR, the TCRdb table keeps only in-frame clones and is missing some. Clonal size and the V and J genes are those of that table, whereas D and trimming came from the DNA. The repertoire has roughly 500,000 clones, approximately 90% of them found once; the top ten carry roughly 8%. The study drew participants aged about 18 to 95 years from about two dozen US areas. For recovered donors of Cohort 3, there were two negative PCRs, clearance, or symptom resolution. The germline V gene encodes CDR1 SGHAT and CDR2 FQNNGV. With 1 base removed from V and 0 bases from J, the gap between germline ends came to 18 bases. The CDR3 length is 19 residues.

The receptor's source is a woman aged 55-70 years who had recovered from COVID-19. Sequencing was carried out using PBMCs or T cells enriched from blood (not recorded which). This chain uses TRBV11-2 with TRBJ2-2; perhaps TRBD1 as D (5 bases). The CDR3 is CASSLARVSLLANTGELFF. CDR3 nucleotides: TGTGCCAGCAGCTTAGCCAGGGTTTCCCTTCTCGCGAACACCGGGGAGCTGTTTTTT. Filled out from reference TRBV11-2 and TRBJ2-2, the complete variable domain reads EAGVAQSPRYKIIEKRQSVAFWCNPISGHATLYWYQQILGQGPKLLIQFQNNGVVDDSQLPKDRFSAERLKGVDSTLKIQPAKLEDSAVYLCASSLARVSLLANTGELFFGEGSRLTVL.